This entry describes one TCR beta chain. Antigen unknown. This CDR3 region has 14 residues. After removal of 9 bases from V and 5 bases from J, the junction contained 11 bases not matched to a gene. From germline, CDR1 is LNHDA and CDR2 SQIVND (reference sequence). This sample stems from a study of CD8+CD57+ T cells in acquired aplastic anemia. Study in general: Across the sorted CD4+ and CD8+ cells, DNA amounts averaged roughly 3.5 ug. Where healthy donors were concerned, CD4+ cells averaged about 10 million reads.

Profiles of TCR beta VDJ and CDR3 were generated from a genomic DNA template. Each CDR3 protein is one row after TCRdb ran MiXCR on the reads. The sample holds about 160,000 distinct CDR3 sequences; around 45% are singletons and the top ten take 0.85% to 1.3%. Findings and caveats of the study: Shared by patients and controls, fewer than 30 CD8+ CDR3s were abundant in patients. Simpson's diversity of CD8+ cells was not significantly different in patients compared with controls.

Sequenced input: sorted CD4+, CD8+, or CD8+CD57+ T cells (not recorded which) from PBMCs. The V and J genes are TRBV19 and TRBJ1-2, with TRBD1 identical over 8 bases. The sequence was collected from a human donor in good health. Here the CDR3 DNA reads TGTGCCAGCCAAAACTCCCGGGACAGGTATGGCTACACCTTC. Its translation is CASQNSRDRYGYTF.